Below are 3 T cell receptor beta chains sequenced from a single sample in a study of blood T cell repertoires in COVID-19 (dated by TCRdb to 2018 to 2021). Receptor libraries were prepared by the immunoSEQ multiplex PCR assay. The table comes from immuneACCESS by way of TCRdb, which keeps in-frame sequences with V and J called. Part of the clones is missing from these tables; in studies checked, under half for an unresolved V gene and the rest for unknown reasons. In this sample the table shows about 20,000 clones, around nine tenths of which occur a single time. The ten biggest clones cover 6.5% to 9.5% of the sample. Sequencing was carried out using peripheral blood. These receptors all come from a woman in her sixties or seventies with active COVID-19.

The chain links TRBV11-2 to TRBJ1-1; D uncertain. Germline V gives CDR1 SGHAT, CDR2 FQNNGV. CDR3 length equals 14 residues. V lost 1 base and J lost 4, with 10 bases in between. The CDR3 loop reads CASSLARVTTEAFF. As DNA, the CDR3 is TGTGCCAGCAGCTTAGCCCGGGTAACCACTGAAGCTTTCTTT.

The chain combines TRBV19 with TRBJ1-2; 11 bases map to TRBD1. The germline V gene has CDR1 LNHDA and CDR2 SQIVND (reference sequence). Trimming at V came to 2 bases and at J to 4 bases, leaving 3 bases not matched to a gene. The CDR3 length is 15 residues. The CDR3 DNA reads TGTGCCAGTAGTATATTGGGGACAGGGGGCTATGGCTACACCTTC. This encodes CASSILGTGGYGYTF.

The chain uses TRBV10-3 and TRBJ1-4, with TRBD1 matching 10 bases. Trimming at V came to 0 bases and at J to 7 bases, leaving 14 bases not matched to a gene. The CDR3 is 19 amino acids. The germline gives CDR1 ENHRY, CDR2 SYGVKD. Here the CDR3 reads CAISESPGGRTGGIEKLFF. Here the CDR3 DNA reads TGTGCCATCAGTGAGTCCCCCGGTGGCCGGACAGGGGGGATTGAAAAACTGTTTTTT.